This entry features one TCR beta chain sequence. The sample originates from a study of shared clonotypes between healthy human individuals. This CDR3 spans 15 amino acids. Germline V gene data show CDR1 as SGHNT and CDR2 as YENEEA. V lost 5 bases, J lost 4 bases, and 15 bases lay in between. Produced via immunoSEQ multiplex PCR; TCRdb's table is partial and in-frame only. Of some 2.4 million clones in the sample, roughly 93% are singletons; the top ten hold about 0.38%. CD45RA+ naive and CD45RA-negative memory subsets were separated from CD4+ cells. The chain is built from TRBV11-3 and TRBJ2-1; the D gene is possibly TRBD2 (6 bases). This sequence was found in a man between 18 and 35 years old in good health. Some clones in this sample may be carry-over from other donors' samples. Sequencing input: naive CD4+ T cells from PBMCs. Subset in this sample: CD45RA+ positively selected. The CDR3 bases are TGTGCCAGCAGCAGGACGGGAGCCGGATACAATGAGCAGTTCTTC. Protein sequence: CASSRTGAGYNEQFF.